Sequencing of this T cell receptor beta chain was carried out in a study of OX40 agonist ivuxolimab in advanced cancers. Study-level background: The dose-escalation cohort was approximately 84% male, with a mean age of approximately 61 years, ranging roughly 23 to 79. Earlier anti-PD-1, anti-PD-L1 or anti-CTLA-4 therapy was permitted; about 38% had received some.

Using immunoSEQ multiplex PCR, the repertoire was profiled, and TCRdb retains in-frame clones only, with some absent. The sample holds more than 40,000 clones, approximately 88% seen once. The CDR3 runs to 15 residues. Germline loops: CDR1 WSHSY, CDR2 SAAADI. The V end lost 8 bases, the J end lost 4 bases, and 15 bases lay between the germline ends. This chain joins TRBV10-2 and TRBJ2-6; D ambiguous. Sequenced material: CD4+ or CD8+ T cells sorted from blood, taken in a trial of the OX40 agonist ivuxolimab. The origin of this receptor is an adult with an advanced solid tumor such as melanoma, head and neck, liver or kidney cancer. CDR3 protein: CASGDPSTGANVLTF. CDR3 nucleotide sequence: TGCGCCAGCGGCGACCCGTCGACCGGGGCCAACGTCCTGACTTTC.